The 24 T cell receptor beta chains given below trace back to one sample, sequenced in a study of blood T cell repertoires in COVID-19. Libraries were prepared by immunoSEQ multiplex PCR; TCRdb keeps only in-frame clonotypes and omits some of them. This table has about 270,000 clones, 88% appearing once. Sequencing input: PBMCs or T cells enriched from blood (not recorded which). Receptor source: a woman aged 45-59 years who had recovered from COVID-19.

This chain connects TRBV4-3 to TRBJ1-6; 8 positions agree with TRBD1. The CDR3 is made up of 15 amino acids. The ends lost 4 bases at V and 9 bases at J; junction bases unmatched: 8. Germline assignment: CDR1 LGHNA and CDR2 YSLEER. This CDR3 reads CASSPKGQGASPLHF. The CDR3 region has the DNA TGCGCCAGCAGCCCAAAAGGACAGGGTGCTTCACCCCTCCACTTT.

V usage is TRBV3-1 (or the pseudogene TRBV3-2) and J usage is TRBJ2-2, with D hard to call. CDR3 length equals 11 residues. Trimming stripped 7 bases from V and 8 bases from J, with 8 bases between. The germline CDR1 and CDR2 sequences are LGHDT and YNNKEL (reference sequence). The CDR3 coding sequence is TGTGCCAGCAACAGAATGGGGGAGCTGTTTTTT. It translates to CASNRMGELFF.

The rearrangement uses TRBV28 and TRBJ2-7, with a weak D call TRBD2 (6 bases). Germline V CDR1 and CDR2: MDHEN, SYDVKM. The length of the CDR3 is 16 residues. V shed 2 bases and J shed 3 bases, with 17 bases lying between them. The CDR3 here is CASSLGAGTVSYEQYF. The CDR3 bases are TGTGCCAGCAGTTTAGGGGCGGGGACGGTGAGCTACGAGCAGTACTTC.

The chain joins TRBV5-1 to TRBJ2-6; 7 bases map to TRBD1. Per the germline V gene, CDR1 is SGHRS and CDR2 is YFSETQ. After removal of 3 bases from V and 0 bases from J, the junction contained 6 bases not matched to a gene. The CDR3 loop spans 17 amino acids. The CDR3 sequence is CASSSGQLLSGANVLTF. The CDR3 DNA reads TGCGCCAGCAGCTCGGGACAGCTTCTCTCTGGGGCCAACGTCCTGACTTTC.

The gene calls are TRBV10-3 and TRBJ1-2; 10 bases match TRBD1. The germline gives CDR1 ENHRY, CDR2 SYGVKD. The CDR3 runs 14 residues. With 2 bases clipped from V and 9 bases from J, the junction kept 6 bases outside the gene matches. Here the CDR3 DNA reads TGTGCCATCAGTGAGCCCGGGACAGGGGAACGCTACACCTTC. Its translation: CAISEPGTGERYTF.

The chain combines TRBV6-4 with TRBJ2-1; D may be TRBD2 (5 bases). Per germline, CDR1 MRHNA and CDR2 SNTAGT. V lost 0 bases, J lost 8 bases, and 11 bases lay in between. CDR3 length equals 14 residues. The CDR3 region has the DNA TGTGCCAGCAGTGACTCTTGGAGGTCCGATGAGCAGTTCTTC. This translates into CASSDSWRSDEQFF.

The chain combines TRBV20-1 with TRBJ1-1; TRBD1 is a possible D gene (6 bases). V was shortened by 4 bases and J by 11 bases, with 11 bases between the two germline ends. The CDR3 extends over 10 amino acids. The germline V gene encodes CDR1 DFQATT and CDR2 SNEGSKA (reference sequence). CDR3 loop: CSATGVRAFF. The CDR3 region has the DNA TGCAGTGCTACAGGGGTTAGGGCTTTCTTT.

The chain is built from TRBV19 and TRBJ1-5, with 8 nucleotides matching TRBD1. CDR3 length equals 13 residues. V was pared by 5 bases and J by 7 bases, with 4 bases of the junction left unmatched. CDR1 and CDR2 (germline): LNHDA, SQIVND (reference sequence). As DNA, the CDR3 is TGTGCCAGTAGTCCGGACAGGGAACAGCCCCAGCATTTT. Translating it yields CASSPDREQPQHF. The variable domain in full, with the rest retrieved from reference TRBV19 and TRBJ1-5, is DGGITQSPKYLFRKEGQNVTLSCEQNLNHDAMYWYRQDPGQGLRLIYYSQIVNDFQKGDIAEGYSVSREKKESFPLTVTSAQKNPTAFYLCASSPDREQPQHFGDGTRLSIL.

The gene calls are TRBV6-2 or TRBV6-3 and TRBJ1-4; the D gene is possibly TRBD1 (6 bases). The CDR3 is 14 amino acids. CDR1 is MNHEY, CDR2 SVGEGT, per germline. The V end was cut by 2 bases, the J end by 5 bases, with 9 bases between. In nucleotides, the CDR3 is TGTGCCAGCAGTTACAGGCAGGGGAATGAAAAACTGTTTTTT. Its protein product is CASSYRQGNEKLFF.

This rearrangement joins TRBV27 to TRBJ1-1, with 7 bases lining up with TRBD1. Unmatched junction bases numbered 5, after V lost 0 bases and J lost 1 base. The CDR3 sequence is 16 residues long. Germline-derived CDR1 and CDR2 are MNHEY and SMNVEV (reference sequence). The CDR3 coding sequence is TGTGCCAGCAGTTTATCGGCGACAGGGCGGAACACTGAAGCTTTCTTT. Encoded protein: CASSLSATGRNTEAFF.

This clone has a handful of counts. The chain joins TRBV10-2 to TRBJ2-3, with 12 bases lining up with TRBD2. Germline V gene data show CDR1 as WSHSY and CDR2 as SAAADI. The CDR3 length is 13 residues. Germline trimming cut 9 bases from V and 3 bases from J; bases unmatched to any gene: 1. CDR3 nucleotide sequence: TGCGCCAGAGGGACTAGCGGGACAGATACGCAGTATTTT. Translation: CARGTSGTDTQYF.

The J gene is TRBJ2-3, the V gene TRBV20-1; D unclear. The V gene's germline CDR1 is DFQATT and CDR2 SNEGSKA (reference sequence). The germline V and J ends were trimmed by 3 bases and 1 base, with 11 bases remaining between them. The length of the CDR3 is 14 residues. CDR3 DNA sequence: TGCAGTGCTAGTGTGACTTCGCGCACAGATACGCAGTATTTT. Translated: CSASVTSRTDTQYF.

V gene TRBV28 combines with J gene TRBJ1-6; 7 bases are a match to TRBD1. Germline loops: CDR1 MDHEN, CDR2 SYDVKM. This CDR3 is built from 15 residues. The V segment lost 5 bases and the J segment 6 bases; nucleotides outside the gene matches: 7. CDR3 DNA sequence: TGTGCCAGCAGTCGGGACAGTGGTGGTAATTCACCCCTCCACTTT. Translation gives CASSRDSGGNSPLHF.

V and J are TRBV20-1 and TRBJ2-5, with D perhaps matching TRBD1 (7 bases). CDR1 is DFQATT, CDR2 SNEGSKA, per germline (reference sequence). Trimming cost V 3 bases and J 5 bases, with 13 bases left between them. The CDR3 contains 13 residues. CDR3 residues: CSASRQGGETQYF. CDR3 nucleotide sequence: TGCAGTGCTAGTAGACAGGGAGGTGAGACCCAGTACTTC.

This sequence joins TRBV4-3 and TRBJ2-1; 14 nucleotides agree with TRBD2. From germline, CDR1 is LGHNA and CDR2 YSLEER. This CDR3 is 17 amino acids long. V dropped 0 bases and J dropped 8; count of bases not matched to a gene: 6. In DNA form, the CDR3 reads TGCGCCAGCAGCCAAGATGGGACTAGCGGGAGTTCCTATGAGCAGTTCTTC. Translation: CASSQDGTSGSSYEQFF.

This clone was counted once. The J gene is TRBJ1-6, the V gene TRBV19; D is possibly TRBD1 (5 bases). The CDR3 is 13 residues long. V dropped 3 bases and J dropped 13 bases, with 13 bases sitting between them. The germline V gene has CDR1 LNHDA and CDR2 SQIVND (reference sequence). The CDR3 loop reads CASSMGGYRPLHF. CDR3 coding DNA: TGTGCCAGTAGTATGGGGGGATATCGGCCCCTCCACTTT.

The rearrangement joins TRBV30 to TRBJ1-6; maybe TRBD1 (5 bases). The CDR3 runs 15 residues. The germline CDR1 and CDR2 sequences are GTSNPN and SVGIG (reference sequence). With 3 bases removed from V and 10 bases from J, the gap between germline ends came to 19 bases. For the CDR3, the DNA is TGTGCCTGGAGCCTCCCCCAGGGAAGAATGTCACCCCTCCACTTT. This sequence encodes CAWSLPQGRMSPLHF. The variable domain in full, completed from reference TRBV30 and TRBJ1-6, reads SQTIHQWPATLVQPVGSPLSLECTVEGTSNPNLYWYRQAAGRGLQLLFYSVGIGQISSEVPQNLSASRPQDRQFILSSKKLLLSDSGFYLCAWSLPQGRMSPLHFGNGTRLTVT.

This sequence joins TRBV28 and TRBJ2-3; possible D gene TRBD1, 5 bases. From germline, CDR1 is MDHEN and CDR2 SYDVKM. V was shortened by 6 bases and J by 0 bases, with 10 bases between the two germline ends. This CDR3 spans 14 amino acids. The DNA for the CDR3 is TGTGCCAGCAGCCAGGGTGGGAGCACAGATACGCAGTATTTT. Amino acid sequence: CASSQGGSTDTQYF.

The chain couples TRBV5-1 to TRBJ1-6; 9 bases map to TRBD1. The CDR3 is made up of 15 amino acids. CDR1 SGHRS and CDR2 YFSETQ come from the germline V gene. J was trimmed by 7 bases and V by 4 bases; bases with no gene match: 6. DNA of the CDR3: TGCGCCAGCAGCCCCATGGGACAGGGAAATTCACCCCTCCACTTT. Protein: CASSPMGQGNSPLHF.

The V call is TRBV6-5, the J call TRBJ2-7; D may be TRBD2 (5 bases). Per germline, CDR1 MNHEY and CDR2 SVGAGI. The V end lost 6 bases, the J end lost 2 bases, and 17 bases lay between the germline ends. The CDR3 has 15 amino acids. DNA for the CDR3: TGTGCCAGCAGGGACTTCGAACTGAAGGCCTACGAGCAGTACTTC. Protein product: CASRDFELKAYEQYF.

V is TRBV24-1 and J is TRBJ2-1, with 7 bases that match TRBD2. Unmatched junction bases numbered 7, after V lost 5 bases and J lost 7 bases. Germline CDR1 reads KGHDR; CDR2 reads SFDVKD. This CDR3 has 14 amino acids. The CDR3 is CATSAWVGGNEQFF. CDR3 nucleotides: TGTGCCACCAGTGCATGGGTGGGGGGGAATGAGCAGTTCTTC.

In DNA form, the CDR3 reads TGTGCCAGCAGCTTGGGACTAGCGGGGACCACAGATACGCAGTATTTT. This encodes CASSLGLAGTTDTQYF. The chain combines TRBV7-9 with TRBJ2-3; TRBD2 aligns across 13 bases. The trim removed 3 bases at V and 2 bases at J, leaving 2 bases unmatched. This CDR3 has 16 amino acids. The V gene's germline CDR1 is SEHNR and CDR2 FQNEAQ (reference sequence).

This clone has only a few counts. This sequence joins TRBV27 and TRBJ1-6; D is perhaps TRBD1 (6 bases). The V end was cut by 5 bases, the J end by 7 bases, with 27 bases between. This CDR3 is built from 19 residues. Germline CDR1 MNHEY, CDR2 SMNVEV (reference sequence). The CDR3 nucleotides read TGTGCCAGCAGTCCGAGGCGGGTCGCGGGGGCCGGTGTGAATTCACCCCTCCACTTT. Its translation: CASSPRRVAGAGVNSPLHF.

Turning to this clone: The sample carries other DNA sequences with the same CDR3. The CDR3 protein is CASSSDRGTEAFF. CDR3 bases: TGTGCCAGTAGTTCTGACAGGGGCACTGAAGCTTTCTTT. This chain links TRBV19 with TRBJ1-1, with 8 nucleotides matching TRBD1. The germline V gene encodes CDR1 LNHDA and CDR2 SQIVND (reference sequence). The CDR3 contains 13 residues. V was clipped by 5 bases and J by 4 bases; unmatched bases: 3.